This record looks at one TCR beta chain sequence and its context. A read error may account for a junction end that differs from germline. The sample originates from a study of blood T cell repertoires in COVID-19. About the research overall: Collection of acute and convalescent COVID-19 samples took place in the United States, Italy and Spain. Sources were T cells, B-cell-depleted T cells, or PBMCs; the material itself was cDNA or gDNA.

Original data processing: Amplified reference gene primers provided the basis for estimating nucleated cell counts. Profiled with immunoSEQ multiplex PCR; TCRdb holds only in-frame clones, not every one. V and J calls plus clone size are reproduced from that table; the DNA served to infer D and trimming. The repertoire includes 340,000 or so clones, 87% of them detected once, and 1% sits in the top ten. This CDR3 has 14 amino acids. Germline CDR1 and CDR2: SGHAT and FQDESV (reference sequence). The receptor was derived from a man aged 45-60 years with active or convalescent COVID-19. The sequenced sample consisted of peripheral blood. The chain recombines TRBV11-1 with TRBJ2-7; 12 bases are a match to TRBD2. CDR3 sequence reads: CASSLAGGRYEQYF. CDR3 sequence (DNA): TGTGCCAGCAGCCTAGCGGGAGGGAGATACGAGCAGTACTTC.